The entry below describes one TCR beta chain. Its antigen is not known. This sample was included in a study of CXCR3-negative and CXCR3-positive naive CD8 T cells. Study-level findings and limits: CXCR3-positive naive cells had TRB CDR3s that were more hydrophobic than CXCR3-negative naive cells had.

cDNA libraries for TRB were generated by 5' RACE incorporating UMI labels. TCRdb reprocessed the 5' RACE reads and stores each CDR3 protein as one record, lacking DNA. The repertoire shows roughly 110,000 distinct CDR3 sequences; the top ten hold 0.3% to 0.45%. The CDR3 loop spans 15 amino acids. Germline V gene sequence: CDR1 LGHNA, CDR2 YSLEER. The chain recombines TRBV4-3 with TRBJ2-7; TCRdb's D call, TRBD1, is unchecked because there is no DNA. The sample taken for sequencing was naive CXCR3+ CD8+ T cells from blood. Subset noted: CD45RO-CCR7+CD27+CD95- naive CD8+ T cells expressing CXCR3 (TNR3+). This receptor was identified in a human donor in good health. Some clones in this sample may be carry-over from other donors' samples. The CDR3 loop reads CASSQSSGGGNEQYF.